This T cell receptor (beta chain) was recovered during a study of blood T cells in healthy people across ages. The use of a sample-barcoded 5' primer and a J-beta primer mix characterized a second PCR of roughly 6 to 11 cycles. Each cDNA molecule, via a template-switch adaptor with 12 random nucleotides, was tagged. TCRdb reprocessed the 5' RACE reads with MiXCR, giving one entry per CDR3 protein. Of 1.5 million to 2 million distinct CDR3 sequences listed, about two fifths are singletons. Aged roughly 6 to 90, donors were systemically healthy Caucasians from Russia. V was clipped by 1 base and J by 2 bases, with 14 bases between them. Germline CDR1 reads SGHRS; CDR2 reads YFSETQ. There are 16 residues in the CDR3. This clonotype was seen more than once but under ten times.

The TCR originated in a human donor in good health. Sequenced sample: blood. The gene calls are TRBV5-1 and TRBJ2-3; either TRBD1 or TRBD2 may supply D (5 bases each). The CDR3, as DNA: TGCGCCAGCAGCTTGCGGGGCAAGACACACACAGATACGCAGTATTTT. This codes for CASSLRGKTHTDTQYF.